Below are 22 T cell receptor beta chains sequenced from a single sample in a study of CD8 T cells in Susac syndrome. RNA in amounts of roughly 0.5 to 1 ug was reverse transcribed with random hexamers. TCRdb passed the immunoSEQ multiplex PCR reads through MiXCR, listing each CDR3 protein once. The sample lists a few hundred thousand distinct CDR3 sequences, 93% occurring once. What was sequenced was CD4+ T cells from PBMCs. The receptors derive from a human donor with multiple sclerosis.

The CDR3 DNA reads TGTGCCAGCAGTACCCGCCAGGGGTCCGAGCAGTACTTC. Its translation is CASSTRQGSEQYF. The chain is built from TRBV12-3 or TRBV12-4 and TRBJ2-7; D perhaps matches TRBD1 (6 bases). Trimming stripped 5 bases from V and 6 bases from J, with 14 bases between. There are 13 residues in the CDR3.

The chain is built from TRBV11-2 and TRBJ2-5; 9 bases are shared with TRBD2. After removal of 3 bases from V and 3 bases from J, the junction contained 8 bases not matched to a gene. CDR1 is SGHAT, CDR2 FQNNGV, per germline. The CDR3 extends over 16 amino acids. The CDR3 is CASSFSSGENEETQYF. The CDR3 nucleotides are TGTGCCAGCAGCTTTTCTAGCGGGGAGAACGAAGAGACCCAGTACTTC.

The chain combines TRBV19 with TRBJ2-3, with D unresolved. Looked up from germline, CDR1 is LNHDA and CDR2 is SQIVND (reference sequence). The CDR3 consists of 15 residues. V was shortened by 3 bases and J by 2 bases, with 12 bases between the two germline ends. This CDR3 reads CASSIMAADTDTQYF. In nucleotides, the CDR3 is TGTGCCAGTAGTATCATGGCAGCAGACACAGATACGCAGTATTTT.

The V gene is TRBV19, the J gene TRBJ1-1; TRBD1 is a possible D gene (5 bases). Germline loops: CDR1 LNHDA, CDR2 SQIVND (reference sequence). V lost 8 bases and J 1 base, leaving 14 bases between the germline ends. This CDR3 region has 14 residues. This CDR3 is CASRFIGTNTEAFF. CDR3 nucleotides: TGTGCCAGTCGTTTTATTGGGACGAACACTGAAGCTTTCTTT.

The chain carries TRBV20-1 and TRBJ2-1; 16 bases map to TRBD2. This CDR3 spans 16 amino acids. The germline gives CDR1 DFQATT, CDR2 SNEGSKA (reference sequence). The chain's CDR3 is CRAGLAGGGSYNEQFF. In DNA, the CDR3 is TGCAGAGCGGGACTAGCGGGAGGGGGCTCCTACAATGAGCAGTTCTTC.

The chain is built from TRBV7-9 and TRBJ2-1; D is possibly TRBD2 (5 bases). The V and J ends lost 5 bases and 6 bases respectively, with 17 bases between them. CDR1 SEHNR and CDR2 FQNEAQ come from the germline V gene (reference sequence). The CDR3 spans 15 residues. CDR3 bases: TGTGCCAGCAGCCCCCATGGGAGAGGCCCCAATGAGCAGTTCTTC. Its translation: CASSPHGRGPNEQFF. The whole variable domain, remainder taken from reference TRBV7-9 and TRBJ2-1, is DTGVSQNPRHKITKRGQNVTFRCDPISEHNRLYWYRQTLGQGPEFLTYFQNEAQLEKSRLLSDRFSAERPKGSFSTLEIQRTEQGDSAMYLCASSPHGRGPNEQFFGPGTRLTVL.

V and J are TRBV5-4 and TRBJ2-7, with D possibly TRBD2 on 5 matching bases. The germline CDR1 and CDR2 sequences are SGHNT and YYREEE (reference sequence). The germline V and J ends were trimmed by 4 bases and 4 bases, with 12 bases remaining between them. CDR3 size: 13 residues. The CDR3 is CASSTRGSYEQYV. The DNA for the CDR3 is TGTGCCAGCAGCACCCGGGGATCATACGAGCAGTACGTC.

This chain uses TRBV28 with TRBJ2-7; 10 bases map to TRBD1. Germline V gene sequence: CDR1 MDHEN, CDR2 SYDVKM. The CDR3 covers 15 residues. V lost 5 bases, J lost 5 bases, and 9 bases stayed unmatched. This CDR3 is CASSPGTGDWHEQYF. For the CDR3, the DNA is TGTGCCAGCAGTCCCGGGACAGGGGATTGGCACGAGCAGTACTTC. Complete variable domain (other parts from reference TRBV28 and TRBJ2-7): DVKVTQSSRYLVKRTGEKVFLECVQDMDHENMFWYRQDPGLGLRLIYFSYDVKMKEKGDIPEGYSVSREKKERFSLILESASTNQTSMYLCASSPGTGDWHEQYFGPGTRLTVT.

V and J are TRBV19 and TRBJ2-7, with 10 bases matching TRBD2. The germline CDR1 and CDR2 sequences are LNHDA and SQIVND (reference sequence). The CDR3 is 17 residues long. V lost 9 bases and J lost 3; bases outside the gene matches: 17. CDR3 loop: CARSRLAGPRLYYEQYV. The CDR3 DNA is TGTGCCAGGAGTCGACTAGCGGGCCCTCGCCTATACTACGAGCAGTACGTC.

CDR3 sequence (DNA): TGTGCCAGCAGCTCCTTGACAGGGGACAATGAGCAGTTCTTC. Its protein product is CASSSLTGDNEQFF. The chain carries TRBV7-6 and TRBJ2-1, with 8 bases matching TRBD1. Germline V CDR1 and CDR2: SGHVS, FNYEAQ. V was pared by 4 bases and J by 5 bases, with 4 bases of the junction left unmatched. The CDR3 totals 14 residues.

This sequence joins TRBV19 and TRBJ2-1, with 7 positions matching TRBD2. The V gene's germline CDR1 is LNHDA and CDR2 SQIVND (reference sequence). Trimming took 7 bases from V and 4 from J; bases not matched to a gene: 7. This CDR3 contains 14 residues. The CDR3 nucleotides read TGTGCCAGTACCCCCGGGCGGGAGTACAATGAGCAGTTCTTC. Its protein is CASTPGREYNEQFF.

This clonotype was seen a single time. The chain employs TRBV20-1 and TRBJ1-2; 9 bases line up with TRBD1. Germline CDR1 is DFQATT and CDR2 is SNEGSKA (reference sequence). CDR3 size: 14 residues. Trimming took 4 bases from V and 1 from J; bases not matched to a gene: 4. The CDR3, as DNA: TGCAGTGCTACACAGGGGGCCCTTAACTATGGCTACACCTTC. Translation gives CSATQGALNYGYTF.

The V gene is TRBV2, the J gene TRBJ2-1, with a weak D call TRBD2 (5 bases). V shed 5 bases and J shed 9 bases, with 8 bases lying between them. Germline loops: CDR1 SNHLY, CDR2 FYNNEI. The CDR3 length is 11 residues. CDR3 DNA sequence: TGTGCCAGCAGTAGAGAGGGTGAGCAGTTCTTC. It specifies CASSREGEQFF.

The V and J genes are TRBV4-1 and TRBJ2-5, with TRBD1 matching over 7 bases. The CDR3 spans 17 residues. Germline lookup yields CDR1 MGHRA and CDR2 YSYEKL. J was trimmed by 13 bases and V by 3 bases; bases with no gene match: 23. The CDR3 loop is CASSQPSGGGQKETLYF. The CDR3 coding sequence is TGCGCCAGCAGCCAGCCATCCGGTGGGGGACAGAAGGAAACTCTGTACTTC.

The chain couples TRBV7-2 to TRBJ2-1; TRBD1 matches 10 bases. The CDR3 is 14 residues long. The V gene's germline CDR1 is SGHTA and CDR2 FQGNSA. V was clipped by 5 bases and J by 9 bases; unmatched bases: 7. The CDR3 DNA reads as TGTGCCAGCAGCCTCCGGGACAGGGGATCTGAGCAGTTCTTC. This translates into CASSLRDRGSEQFF.

The gene calls are TRBV15 and TRBJ1-2; D is uncertain. The germline V gene encodes CDR1 LNHNV and CDR2 YYDKDF (reference sequence). Trimming took 4 bases from V and 3 from J, leaving 9 bases between them. CDR3 size: 13 residues. The CDR3 bases are TGTGCCACCAGCAAGGACCCTGACTATGGCTACACCTTC. This gives the protein CATSKDPDYGYTF.

The chain has TRBV2 and TRBJ2-2; possible D gene TRBD2, 5 bases. The CDR3 extends over 17 amino acids. V gave up 7 bases and J gave up 0 bases, with 18 bases separating them. Looked up from germline, CDR1 is SNHLY and CDR2 is FYNNEI. In DNA form, the CDR3 reads TGTGCCAGCACCCTGGACGGAGCGGCCACGAACACCGGGGAGCTGTTTTTT. Translation gives CASTLDGAATNTGELFF.

This chain joins TRBV20-1 and TRBJ1-1; 7 bases map to TRBD1. The CDR3 extends over 13 amino acids. CDR1 is DFQATT and CDR2 is SNEGSKA in the germline V gene (reference sequence). J lost 4 bases, V lost 6 bases, and 8 bases had no gene match. The DNA of the CDR3 is TGCAGTGCCAGGGTGAGGGGGCGCACTGAAGCTTTCTTT. Translated: CSARVRGRTEAFF.

This rearrangement joins TRBV11-2 to TRBJ2-6, with D possibly matching TRBD1 (5 bases). The CDR3 consists of 18 residues. Germline V gene lookup returns CDR1 SGHAT and CDR2 FQNNGV. Trimming removed 5 bases from V and 0 bases from J, with 17 bases in between. CDR3 nucleotide sequence: TGTGCCAGCAGCAACATCCGAGGACACAGCTCTGGGGCCAACGTCCTGACTTTC. The encoded protein is CASSNIRGHSSGANVLTF.

This clonotype has just one count. The V gene is TRBV6-5, the J gene TRBJ2-2, with a weak D call TRBD2 (6 bases). Germline CDR1 reads MNHEY; CDR2 reads SVGAGI. The CDR3 covers 17 residues. V dropped 2 bases and J dropped 0 bases, with 13 bases sitting between them. The CDR3 region has the DNA TGTGCCAGCAGTTACGCGAGGACGGGGGCGAACACCGGGGAGCTGTTTTTT. Protein sequence: CASSYARTGANTGELFF.

This chain joins TRBV20-1 and TRBJ1-2, with D unclear. The CDR3 consists of 14 residues. The V end lost 0 bases, the J end lost 4 bases, and 12 bases lay between the germline ends. CDR1 DFQATT and CDR2 SNEGSKA come from the germline V gene (reference sequence). The CDR3 DNA follows: TGCAGTGCTAGAGATCCAGCCAAGGTCTATGGCTACACCTTC. Its translation is CSARDPAKVYGYTF.

The chain has TRBV11-1 and TRBJ2-5; D is perhaps TRBD2 (7 bases). CDR1 and CDR2 from the germline V gene are SGHAT and FQDESV (reference sequence). This CDR3 is 14 amino acids long. Trimming took 4 bases from V and 7 from J, leaving 16 bases between them. The CDR3 loop is CASSSSGTRWTQYF. The CDR3 bases are TGTGCCAGCAGCTCAAGCGGGACAAGGTGGACCCAGTACTTC.